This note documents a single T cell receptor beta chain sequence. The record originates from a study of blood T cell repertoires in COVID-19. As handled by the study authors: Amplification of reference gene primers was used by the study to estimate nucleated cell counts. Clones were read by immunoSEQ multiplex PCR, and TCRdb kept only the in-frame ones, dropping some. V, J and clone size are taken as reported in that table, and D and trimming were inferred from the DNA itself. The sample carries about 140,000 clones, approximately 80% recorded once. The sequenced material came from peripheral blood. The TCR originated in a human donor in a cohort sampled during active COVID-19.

This CDR3 is CASSLQGLNQPQHF. CDR3 DNA sequence: TGTGCCAGCAGCTTACAGGGTTTAAATCAGCCCCAGCATTTT. The chain is built from TRBV5-4 and TRBJ1-5; D may be TRBD1 (6 bases). Trimming shortened V by 2 bases and J by 4 bases, and 10 bases separated the two germline ends. The CDR3 covers 14 residues. Germline V gene sequence: CDR1 SGHNT, CDR2 YYREEE (reference sequence).